This T cell receptor (beta chain) came from a study of cytomegalovirus exposure and HLA in healthy donors. Study-level results: There were over 150 TCR beta chains listed as cytomegalovirus-associated. A later analysis reportedly found that, within productive TCRs, an Asian-associated ancestry cluster had fewer N-insertions than the mean observed across the roughly 700 donors. As a later analysis showed, several of the most significant clusters appeared to be linked to common viral pathogens. At a 0.05 false discovery rate, a later analysis found about 17,000 TCR beta sequences to be associated with HLA alleles.

The PCR contained 60 Vbeta and 13 Jbeta primers. Sequenced by immunoSEQ multiplex PCR; TCRdb stores in-frame clones only, minus some. The data hold tens of thousands of clones, with roughly 80% observed a single time. To note about this clone: Its antigen remains unidentified.

Germline lookup yields CDR1 GTSNPN and CDR2 SVGIG (reference sequence). This CDR3 has 14 residues. Trimming took 0 bases from V and 4 from J, leaving 12 bases between them. The V gene is TRBV30, the J gene TRBJ1-1; the D is unclear. Sequencing was performed on PBMCs. The origin of this receptor is a man aged 18 to 35 in good health and CMV-seronegative. DNA of the CDR3: TGTGCCTGGAGTGTAGCTTCCCGGGGCACTGAAGCTTTCTTT. This translates into CAWSVASRGTEAFF.